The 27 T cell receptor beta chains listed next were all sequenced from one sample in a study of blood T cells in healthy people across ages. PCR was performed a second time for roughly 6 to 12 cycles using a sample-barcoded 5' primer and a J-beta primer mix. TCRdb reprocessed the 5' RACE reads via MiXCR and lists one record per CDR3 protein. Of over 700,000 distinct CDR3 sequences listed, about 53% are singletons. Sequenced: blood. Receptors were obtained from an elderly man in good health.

Here the CDR3 DNA reads TGTGCCAGCGGCCCTACCGTGGGATACGCGTATTTT. Translating it yields CASGPTVGYAYF. The V and J genes are TRBV11-2 and TRBJ2-3, with unresolved D. V was clipped by 8 bases and J by 14 bases, with 20 bases between them. This CDR3 region has 12 residues. Germline lookup yields CDR1 SGHAT and CDR2 FQNNGV.

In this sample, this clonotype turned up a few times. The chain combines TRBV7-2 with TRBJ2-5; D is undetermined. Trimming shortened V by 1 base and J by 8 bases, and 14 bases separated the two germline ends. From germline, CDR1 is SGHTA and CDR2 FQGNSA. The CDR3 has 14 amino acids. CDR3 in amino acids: CASSLDGVQPTQYF. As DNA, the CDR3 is TGTGCCAGCAGCTTAGATGGCGTCCAACCTACCCAGTACTTC.

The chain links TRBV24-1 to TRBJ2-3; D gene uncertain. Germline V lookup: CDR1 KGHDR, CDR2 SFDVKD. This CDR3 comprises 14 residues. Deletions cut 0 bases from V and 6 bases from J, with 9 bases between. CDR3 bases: TGTGCCACCAGTGATTTGATCGACACGGATACGCAGTATTTT. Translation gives CATSDLIDTDTQYF.

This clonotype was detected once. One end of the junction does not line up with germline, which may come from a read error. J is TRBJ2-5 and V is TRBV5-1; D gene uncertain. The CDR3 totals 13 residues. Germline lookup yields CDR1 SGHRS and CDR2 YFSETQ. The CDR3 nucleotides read TGCGCCAGCAACTTGGAACAGCAAGAGACCCAGTACTTC. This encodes CASNLEQQETQYF.

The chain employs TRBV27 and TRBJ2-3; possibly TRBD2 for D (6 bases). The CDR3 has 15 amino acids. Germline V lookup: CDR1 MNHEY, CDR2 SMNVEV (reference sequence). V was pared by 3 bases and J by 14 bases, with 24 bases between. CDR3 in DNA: TGTGCCAGCAGTTTGGAGGGTATGGGGCACAGATACGCGTATTTT. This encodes CASSLEGMGHRYAYF.

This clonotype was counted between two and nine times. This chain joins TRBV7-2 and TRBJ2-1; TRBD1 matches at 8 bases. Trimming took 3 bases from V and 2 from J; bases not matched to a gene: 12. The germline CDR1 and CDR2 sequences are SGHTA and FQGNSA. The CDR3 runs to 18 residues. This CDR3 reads CASSLLGQGAKAYNEQFF. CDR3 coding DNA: TGTGCCAGCAGCTTGTTGGGGCAGGGGGCGAAGGCCTACAATGAGCAGTTCTTC.

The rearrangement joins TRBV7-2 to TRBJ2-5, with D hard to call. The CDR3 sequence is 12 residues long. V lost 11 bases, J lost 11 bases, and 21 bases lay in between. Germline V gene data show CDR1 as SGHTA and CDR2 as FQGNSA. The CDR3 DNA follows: TGTGCCGGCACATTTACGAGTAATGAGCAGTACTTC. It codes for CAGTFTSNEQYF. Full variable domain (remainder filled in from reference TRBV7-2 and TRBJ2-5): GAGVSQSPSNKVTEKGKDVELRCDPISGHTALYWYRQSLGQGLEFLIYFQGNSAPDKSGLPSDRFSAERTGGSVSTLTIQRTQQEDSAVYLCAGTFTSNEQYFGPGTRLLVL.

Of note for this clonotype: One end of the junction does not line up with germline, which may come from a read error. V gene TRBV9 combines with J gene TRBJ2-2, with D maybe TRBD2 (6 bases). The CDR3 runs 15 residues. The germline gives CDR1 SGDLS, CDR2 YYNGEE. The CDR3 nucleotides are TGTGCCAGCAACGTAGCCGGGGGGAACACCGGGGAGCTGTTTTTT. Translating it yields CASNVAGGNTGELFF.

Here the CDR3 reads CSVPQSGLLDTQYF. For the CDR3, the DNA is TGCAGTGTCCCACAGAGCGGGCTCTTAGATACGCAGTATTTT. V gene TRBV20-1 combines with J gene TRBJ2-3; D possibly corresponds to TRBD2 (6 bases). Germline-derived CDR1 and CDR2 are DFQATT and SNEGSKA (reference sequence). This CDR3 has 14 residues. Between the trimmed V and J ends, which lost 7 bases and 5 bases, there was a span of 19 bases.

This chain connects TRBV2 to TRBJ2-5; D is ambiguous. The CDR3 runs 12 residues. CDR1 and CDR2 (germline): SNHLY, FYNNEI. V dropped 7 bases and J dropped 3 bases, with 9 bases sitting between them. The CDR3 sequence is CASKKGKETQYF. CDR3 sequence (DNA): TGTGCCAGCAAAAAGGGAAAAGAGACCCAGTACTTC.

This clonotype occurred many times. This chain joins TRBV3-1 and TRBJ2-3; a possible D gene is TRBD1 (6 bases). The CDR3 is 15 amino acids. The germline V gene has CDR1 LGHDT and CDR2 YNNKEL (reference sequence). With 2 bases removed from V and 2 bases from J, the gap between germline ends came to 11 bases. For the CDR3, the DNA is TGTGCCAGCAGCCAACCAGGGGCACCCACAGATACGCAGTATTTT. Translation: CASSQPGAPTDTQYF.

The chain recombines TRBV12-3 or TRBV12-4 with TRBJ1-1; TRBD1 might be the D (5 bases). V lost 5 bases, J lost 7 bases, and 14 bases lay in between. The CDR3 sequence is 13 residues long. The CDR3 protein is CASSLGAPDEAFF. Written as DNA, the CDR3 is TGTGCCAGCAGTCTAGGGGCTCCAGATGAAGCTTTCTTT.

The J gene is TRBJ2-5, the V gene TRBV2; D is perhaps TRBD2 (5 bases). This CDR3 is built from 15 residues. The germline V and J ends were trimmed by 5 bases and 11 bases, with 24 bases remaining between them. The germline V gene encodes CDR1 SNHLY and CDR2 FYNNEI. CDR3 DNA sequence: TGTGCCAGCAGTTTAACCCTTAGCGCCTACAATGAGCAGTACTTC. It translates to CASSLTLSAYNEQYF.

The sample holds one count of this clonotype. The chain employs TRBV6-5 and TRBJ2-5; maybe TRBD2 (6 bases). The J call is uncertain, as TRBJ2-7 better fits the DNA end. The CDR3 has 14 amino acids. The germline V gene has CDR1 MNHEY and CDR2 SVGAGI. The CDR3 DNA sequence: TGTGCCAGCAGTTACTCACCGGGACTGAGCGAGCAGTACTTC. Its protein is CASSYSPGLSEQYF.

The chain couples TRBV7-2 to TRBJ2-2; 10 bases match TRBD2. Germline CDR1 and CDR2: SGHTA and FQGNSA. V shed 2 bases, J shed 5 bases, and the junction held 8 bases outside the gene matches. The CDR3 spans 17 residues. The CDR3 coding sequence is TGTGCCAGCAGCTTATTTCCTAGCGGGAGATATACCGGGGAGCTGTTTTTT. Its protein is CASSLFPSGRYTGELFF.

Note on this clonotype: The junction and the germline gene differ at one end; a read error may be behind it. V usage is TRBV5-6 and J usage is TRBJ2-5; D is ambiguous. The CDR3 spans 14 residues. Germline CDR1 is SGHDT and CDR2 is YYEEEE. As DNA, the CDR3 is TGTGCCGGCAGCGCGGAATTCCGACAAGAGACCCAGTACTTC. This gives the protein CAGSAEFRQETQYF.

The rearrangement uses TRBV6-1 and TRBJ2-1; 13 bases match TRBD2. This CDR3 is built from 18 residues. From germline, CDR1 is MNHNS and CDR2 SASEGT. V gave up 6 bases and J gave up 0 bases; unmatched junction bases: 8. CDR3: CASRILGLAGVSYNEQFF. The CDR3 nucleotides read TGTGCCAGCAGGATACTTGGACTAGCGGGAGTCTCCTACAATGAGCAGTTCTTC.

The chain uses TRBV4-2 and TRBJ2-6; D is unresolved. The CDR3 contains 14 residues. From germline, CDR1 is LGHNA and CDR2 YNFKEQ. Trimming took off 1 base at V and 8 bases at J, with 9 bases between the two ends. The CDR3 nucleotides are TGTGCCAGCAGCCAAGCCCGTATGACCAACGTCCTGACTTTC. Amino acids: CASSQARMTNVLTF.

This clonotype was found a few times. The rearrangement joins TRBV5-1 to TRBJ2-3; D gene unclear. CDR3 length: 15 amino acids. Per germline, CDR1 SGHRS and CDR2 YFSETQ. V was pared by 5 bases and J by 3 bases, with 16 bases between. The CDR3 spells CASSRQAPPTDTQYF. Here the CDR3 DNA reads TGCGCCAGCAGTCGGCAGGCCCCTCCTACAGATACGCAGTATTTT.

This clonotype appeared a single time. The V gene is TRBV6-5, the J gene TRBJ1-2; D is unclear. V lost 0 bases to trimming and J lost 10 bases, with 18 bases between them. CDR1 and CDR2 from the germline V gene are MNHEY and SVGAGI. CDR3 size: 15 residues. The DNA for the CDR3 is TGTGCCAGCAGTTACTCTACTCCCCGAACTGAAACCTACACCTTC. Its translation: CASSYSTPRTETYTF.

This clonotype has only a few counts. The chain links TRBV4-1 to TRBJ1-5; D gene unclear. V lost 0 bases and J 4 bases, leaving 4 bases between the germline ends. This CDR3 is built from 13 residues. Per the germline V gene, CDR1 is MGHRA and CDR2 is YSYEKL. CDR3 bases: TGCGCCAGCAGCCAAGACCAGAATCAGCCCCAGCATTTT. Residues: CASSQDQNQPQHF.

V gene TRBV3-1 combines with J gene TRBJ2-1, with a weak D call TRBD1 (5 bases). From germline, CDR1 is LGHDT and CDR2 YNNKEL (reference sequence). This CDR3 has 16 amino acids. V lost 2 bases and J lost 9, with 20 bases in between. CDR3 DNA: TGTGCCAGCAGCCAATCCACAAGGGGATTCTGGCTTGAGCAGTTCTTC. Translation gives CASSQSTRGFWLEQFF.

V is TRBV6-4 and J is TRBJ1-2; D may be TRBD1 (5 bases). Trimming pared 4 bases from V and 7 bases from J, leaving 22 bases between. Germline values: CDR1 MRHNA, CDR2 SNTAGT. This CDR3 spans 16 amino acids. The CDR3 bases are TGTGCCAGCAGTGCCGCAGGGTTGGGGAGATATTCTGGCTACACCTTC. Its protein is CASSAAGLGRYSGYTF.

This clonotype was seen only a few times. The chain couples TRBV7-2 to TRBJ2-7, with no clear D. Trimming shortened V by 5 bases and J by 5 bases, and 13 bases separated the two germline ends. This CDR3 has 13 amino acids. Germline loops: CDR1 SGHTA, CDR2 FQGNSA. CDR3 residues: CASSPGPPHEQYF. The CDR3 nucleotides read TGTGCCAGCAGCCCCGGACCCCCGCACGAGCAGTACTTC.

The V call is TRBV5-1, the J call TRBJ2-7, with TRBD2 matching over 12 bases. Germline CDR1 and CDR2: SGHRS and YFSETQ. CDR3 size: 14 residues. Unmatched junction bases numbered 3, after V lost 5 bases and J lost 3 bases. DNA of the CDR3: TGCGCCAGCAGGGGGACTAGCGGGTTCTACGAGCAGTACTTC. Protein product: CASRGTSGFYEQYF.

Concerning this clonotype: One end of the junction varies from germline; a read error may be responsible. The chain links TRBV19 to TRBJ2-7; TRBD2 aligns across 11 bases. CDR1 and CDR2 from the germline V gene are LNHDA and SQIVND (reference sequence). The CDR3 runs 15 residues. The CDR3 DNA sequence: TGTGCCAGGAGTACCGGACTAGCGGGTCCTAACGAGCAGTACTTC. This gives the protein CARSTGLAGPNEQYF.

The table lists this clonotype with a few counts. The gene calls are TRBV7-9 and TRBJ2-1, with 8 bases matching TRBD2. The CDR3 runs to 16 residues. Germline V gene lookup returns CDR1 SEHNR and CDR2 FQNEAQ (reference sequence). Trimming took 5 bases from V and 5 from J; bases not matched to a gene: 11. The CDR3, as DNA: TGTGCCAGCAGCCCCAGCCTAGCGGGTGGGGACAATGAGCAGTTCTTC. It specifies CASSPSLAGGDNEQFF.